These 14 T cell receptor beta chains were sequenced from one sample in a study of cytomegalovirus exposure and HLA in healthy donors. Assay: immunoSEQ multiplex PCR; the TCRdb copy retains only in-frame clones and omits some. Of 190,000 or so clones in the sample, 80% to 85% were seen once. The sequenced material came from PBMCs. Source of these receptors: a woman aged 18-29 years in good health and CMV-seropositive.

This clone was seen only a few times. The rearrangement uses TRBV5-4 and TRBJ2-5, with TRBD2 matching over 11 bases. V trimming: 2 bases; J trimming: 1 base; junction bases outside the gene matches: 4. CDR1 and CDR2 (germline): SGHNT, YYREEE (reference sequence). This CDR3 has 16 amino acids. CDR3 DNA: TGTGCCAGCAGCTTTCCCGGGACTAGCGGCCAAGAGACCCAGTACTTC. This sequence encodes CASSFPGTSGQETQYF.

V usage is TRBV28 and J usage is TRBJ2-1; D is possibly TRBD2 (5 bases). Per germline, CDR1 MDHEN and CDR2 SYDVKM. This CDR3 region has 10 residues. Between the trimmed V and J ends, which lost 5 bases and 10 bases, there was a span of 6 bases. CDR3: CASSRREQFF. DNA for the CDR3: TGTGCCAGCAGTCGGAGGGAGCAGTTCTTC.

The chain carries TRBV11-3 and TRBJ2-1; D perhaps matches TRBD1 (6 bases). The V gene's germline CDR1 is SGHNT and CDR2 YENEEA. Trimming stripped 4 bases from V and 10 bases from J, with 8 bases between. The CDR3 sequence is 11 residues long. The CDR3 region is CASSSDREQFF. Written as DNA, the CDR3 is TGTGCCAGCAGCTCGGACAGAGAGCAGTTCTTC.

The chain joins TRBV6-1 to TRBJ2-1, with 11 bases that match TRBD2. V lost 4 bases, J lost 7 bases, and 0 bases stayed unmatched. CDR3 length: 13 residues. CDR1 and CDR2 (germline): MNHNS, SASEGT. In DNA, the CDR3 is TGTGCCAGCAGTGGGACTAGCGGGAATGAGCAGTTCTTC. This encodes CASSGTSGNEQFF.

The rearrangement uses TRBV7-9 and TRBJ1-2; D remains ambiguous. V gave up 5 bases and J gave up 3 bases, with 16 bases separating them. This CDR3 is 15 amino acids long. CDR1 and CDR2 from the germline V gene are SEHNR and FQNEAQ (reference sequence). This CDR3 reads CASSHTGDVDYGYTF. CDR3 nucleotides: TGTGCCAGCAGCCACACGGGAGATGTGGACTATGGCTACACCTTC.

This clone was counted a single time. The J gene is TRBJ2-7, the V gene TRBV7-8; 7 bases line up with TRBD2. Germline V gene data show CDR1 as SGHVS and CDR2 as FQNEAQ. There are 15 residues in the CDR3. Trimming cost V 5 bases and J 3 bases; bases outside gene matches: 10. The CDR3 region is CASSPRSGGFYEQYF. In nucleotides, the CDR3 is TGTGCCAGCAGCCCCCGTTCGGGGGGATTCTACGAGCAGTACTTC.

This sequence joins TRBV5-6 and TRBJ1-1; D is uncertain. CDR3 size: 15 residues. Looked up from germline, CDR1 is SGHDT and CDR2 is YYEEEE. Trimming pared 5 bases from V and 7 bases from J, leaving 21 bases between. The CDR3 nucleotides are TGTGCCAGCAGAGCTTGGAATAAGGAATACAGTGAAGCTTTCTTT. Its translation: CASRAWNKEYSEAFF. Filled out from reference TRBV5-6 and TRBJ1-1, the complete variable domain reads DAGVTQSPTHLIKTRGQQVTLRCSPKSGHDTVSWYQQALGQGPQFIFQYYEEEERQRGNFPDRFSGHQFPNYSSELNVNALLLGDSALYLCASRAWNKEYSEAFFGQGTRLTVV.

The CDR3 DNA follows: TGTGCCAGCAGCTTAGACGGGGGCGAGCAGTACTTC. This gives the protein CASSLDGGEQYF. The rearrangement links TRBV9 to TRBJ2-7, with D tentatively TRBD2 (6 bases). Trimming took off 4 bases at V and 6 bases at J, with 11 bases between the two ends. The CDR3 sequence is 12 residues long. From germline, CDR1 is SGDLS and CDR2 YYNGEE.

The rearrangement joins TRBV15 to TRBJ2-3; 11 bases agree with TRBD2. V was pared by 1 base and J by 2 bases, with 8 bases of the junction left unmatched. The CDR3 has 18 residues. From germline, CDR1 is LNHNV and CDR2 YYDKDF (reference sequence). CDR3 residues: CATSRALIAGGVTDTQYF. The CDR3 DNA follows: TGTGCCACCAGCAGAGCCCTAATAGCGGGGGGGGTCACAGATACGCAGTATTTT. The whole variable domain, remainder taken from reference TRBV15 and TRBJ2-3, is DAMVIQNPRYQVTQFGKPVTLSCSQTLNHNVMYWYQQKSSQAPKLLFHYYDKDFNNEADTPDNFQSRRPNTSFCFLDIRSPGLGDTAMYLCATSRALIAGGVTDTQYFGPGTRLTVL.

This chain joins TRBV5-4 and TRBJ1-2; 9 bases match TRBD1. In germline, CDR1 is SGHNT, CDR2 YYREEE (reference sequence). The CDR3 is 14 residues long. The V segment lost 6 bases and the J segment 4 bases; nucleotides outside the gene matches: 7. This CDR3 reads CASTKQGAGYGYTF. CDR3 coding DNA: TGTGCCAGCACCAAACAGGGGGCGGGCTATGGCTACACCTTC.

The CDR3, as DNA: TGTGCCAGCAGCCCACCCGACAGGGGCATTGGCTACACCTTC. Residues: CASSPPDRGIGYTF. The chain uses TRBV5-4 and TRBJ1-2; the match to TRBD1 covers 8 bases. J gave up 7 bases and V 4 bases, and 9 bases lay outside the gene matches. CDR1 SGHNT and CDR2 YYREEE come from the germline V gene (reference sequence). The CDR3 is made up of 14 amino acids.

The chain joins TRBV11-3 to TRBJ2-1, with D possibly matching TRBD2 (5 bases). CDR3 length: 11 residues. V shed 1 base and J shed 10 bases, with 5 bases lying between them. The V gene's germline CDR1 is SGHNT and CDR2 YENEEA. CDR3 DNA sequence: TGTGCCAGCAGCTTAGCGGGGGAGCAGTTCTTC. Residues: CASSLAGEQFF.

The chain couples TRBV19 to TRBJ1-2, with a tentative D call TRBD1 (6 bases). Germline assignment: CDR1 LNHDA and CDR2 SQIVND (reference sequence). Between the trimmed V and J ends, which lost 6 bases and 0 bases, there was a span of 20 bases. CDR3 length: 17 amino acids. This CDR3 reads CASSLTGGGAANYGYTF. The CDR3, as DNA: TGTGCCAGTAGCCTCACCGGCGGGGGGGCCGCTAACTATGGCTACACCTTC.

This clone occurred a few times. The chain joins TRBV19 to TRBJ1-5; 7 positions agree with TRBD1. Germline V gene sequence: CDR1 LNHDA, CDR2 SQIVND (reference sequence). J was trimmed by 7 bases and V by 5 bases; bases with no gene match: 5. This CDR3 is built from 13 residues. The CDR3, as DNA: TGTGCCAGTAGTCAGGGGGTAGGGCAGCCCCAGCATTTT. The encoded protein is CASSQGVGQPQHF.